The 28 T cell receptor beta chains below were found in one sample sequenced in a study of blood T cell repertoires in COVID-19. This table comes from immunoSEQ multiplex PCR, and its TCRdb copy is limited to in-frame clones, with some not included. The table shows tens of thousands of clones, with 75% to 90% occurring only once. The sequencing sample was made of peripheral blood. These receptors came from a woman in her sixties or seventies with active COVID-19.

V and J are TRBV25-1 and TRBJ1-2; the D gene is possibly TRBD1 (6 bases). Germline lookup yields CDR1 MGHDK and CDR2 SYGVNS. The CDR3 length is 14 residues. V lost 5 bases to trimming and J lost 4 bases, with 14 bases between them. The CDR3 sequence is CASSRTGISYGYTF. CDR3 bases: TGTGCCAGCAGTAGAACAGGGATATCCTATGGCTACACCTTC.

The chain links TRBV5-8 to TRBJ1-5; TRBD1 might be the D (6 bases). The V gene lost 1 base and the J gene lost 6 bases, with 11 bases spanning the gap. This CDR3 region has 14 residues. In germline, CDR1 is SGHTS, CDR2 YDEGEE. In DNA form, the CDR3 reads TGTGCCAGCAGCTTGACAGGGTGGGGTCAGCCCCAGCATTTT. It translates to CASSLTGWGQPQHF. Using reference TRBV5-8 and TRBJ1-5 for the parts outside the CDR3, the full variable domain is EAGVTQSPTHLIKTRGQQATLRCSPISGHTSVYWYQQALGLGLQFLLWYDEGEERNRGNFPPRFSGRQFPNYSSELNVNALELEDSALYLCASSLTGWGQPQHFGDGTRLSIL.

The gene calls are TRBV4-1 and TRBJ1-1, with a tentative D call TRBD1 (6 bases). The V gene lost 4 bases and the J gene lost 6 bases, with 15 bases spanning the gap. The CDR3 is made up of 14 amino acids. The germline CDR1 and CDR2 sequences are MGHRA and YSYEKL. The CDR3 DNA reads TGCGCCAGCAGCCTCGGACAGCCGGTAGCTGAAGCTTTCTTT. Its protein product is CASSLGQPVAEAFF.

This chain links TRBV7-2 with TRBJ2-7; 11 bases are shared with TRBD1. The junction had 4 bases not matched to a gene; V was cut back by 1 base and J by 2 bases. Germline CDR1 reads SGHTA; CDR2 reads FQGNSA. The CDR3 has 16 amino acids. The DNA for the CDR3 is TGTGCCAGCAGCTTAGGCCTGGGACAGGGGGCCTACGAGCAGTACTTC. As protein: CASSLGLGQGAYEQYF.

The gene calls are TRBV2 and TRBJ2-3; 8 nucleotides align to TRBD2. The germline V gene has CDR1 SNHLY and CDR2 FYNNEI. This CDR3 spans 14 amino acids. J lost 0 bases, V lost 8 bases, and 4 bases had no gene match. CDR3 amino acids: CASPERGSTDTQYF. The CDR3 DNA sequence: TGTGCCAGCCCCGAGCGGGGGAGCACAGATACGCAGTATTTT.

This clone was counted between two and nine times. This chain uses TRBV7-3 with TRBJ1-2, with 8 bases matching TRBD1. The length of the CDR3 is 17 residues. The J segment lost 7 bases and the V segment lost 4 bases, leaving 17 bases of the junction unmatched. Per the germline V gene, CDR1 is SGHTA and CDR2 is FQGTGA. As DNA, the CDR3 is TGTGCCAGCAGCTCCGACCCAGGACAGGGAGCCTTGGGTGGCTACACCTTC. This translates into CASSSDPGQGALGGYTF.

This clone was seen just once. The chain combines TRBV6-5 with TRBJ2-5; the D gene is possibly TRBD2 (7 bases). V was clipped by 2 bases and J by 7 bases, with 17 bases between them. The CDR3 has 15 residues. Looked up from germline, CDR1 is MNHEY and CDR2 is SVGAGI. The CDR3 coding sequence is TGTGCCAGCAGTTACGCGTCGGGGGGCCTTGGGACCCAGTACTTC. Encoded protein: CASSYASGGLGTQYF.

The chain recombines TRBV9 with TRBJ2-1, with 14 bases that match TRBD2. V shed 4 bases, J shed 4 bases, and the junction held 4 bases outside the gene matches. Germline V gene lookup returns CDR1 SGDLS and CDR2 YYNGEE. This CDR3 contains 16 residues. CDR3 sequence (DNA): TGTGCCAGCAGCCCTCGGACTAGCGGGGGGTACAATGAGCAGTTCTTC. It translates to CASSPRTSGGYNEQFF.

The rearrangement links TRBV18 to TRBJ1-1, with 7 positions matching TRBD1. The CDR3 is made up of 16 amino acids. CDR1 and CDR2 from the germline V gene are KGHSH and LQKENI. The ends lost 2 bases at V and 3 bases at J; junction bases unmatched: 9. Here the CDR3 DNA reads TGTGCCAGCTCACCATCCCTACAGGGGTGGGACACTGAAGCTTTCTTT. Translation: CASSPSLQGWDTEAFF.

The J gene is TRBJ1-5, the V gene TRBV6-2 or TRBV6-3, with 7 bases fitting TRBD1. The CDR3 is 15 amino acids. Germline V lookup: CDR1 MNHEY, CDR2 SVGEGT. After removal of 5 bases from V and 7 bases from J, the junction contained 11 bases not matched to a gene. CDR3 in DNA: TGTGCCAGCAGTACCCGACAGGGACCAGTCCAGCCCCAGCATTTT. It encodes CASSTRQGPVQPQHF.

The V gene is TRBV5-4, the J gene TRBJ1-6; D is ambiguous. V was clipped by 4 bases and J by 9 bases, with 20 bases between them. The CDR3 is 16 amino acids. The germline V gene encodes CDR1 SGHNT and CDR2 YYREEE (reference sequence). The CDR3 loop reads CASSPTMGPSGSPLHF. In DNA form, the CDR3 reads TGTGCCAGCAGCCCCACCATGGGCCCTAGCGGTTCACCCCTCCACTTT.

The chain joins TRBV18 to TRBJ2-1; perhaps TRBD1 as D (6 bases). V dropped 0 bases and J dropped 4 bases, with 13 bases sitting between them. The CDR3 has 16 amino acids. From germline, CDR1 is KGHSH and CDR2 LQKENI. The CDR3 spells CASSPPRLGQYNEQFF. The CDR3 bases are TGTGCCAGCTCACCACCGAGACTTGGACAGTACAATGAGCAGTTCTTC.

The rearrangement links TRBV4-1 to TRBJ2-2; a possible D gene is TRBD2 (5 bases). The CDR3 length is 15 residues. Trimming took off 3 bases at V and 5 bases at J, with 13 bases between the two ends. Germline V gives CDR1 MGHRA, CDR2 YSYEKL. The CDR3 loop reads CASSQGTRGTGELFF. CDR3 coding DNA: TGCGCCAGCAGCCAGGGAACACGAGGGACCGGGGAGCTGTTTTTT.

The chain is built from TRBV24-1 and TRBJ1-4; 8 nucleotides line up with TRBD1. V lost 3 bases, J lost 4 bases, and 3 bases stayed unmatched. Germline V gives CDR1 KGHDR, CDR2 SFDVKD. The CDR3 runs 15 residues. CDR3 nucleotide sequence: TGTGCCACCAGTGATCCCGGGACAGGTAATGAAAAACTGTTTTTT. It encodes CATSDPGTGNEKLFF.

The chain employs TRBV3-1 (or the pseudogene TRBV3-2) and TRBJ2-1; the match to TRBD2 covers 11 bases. Germline-derived CDR1 and CDR2 are LGHDT and YNNKEL (reference sequence). Trimming removed 4 bases from V and 12 bases from J; junction bases left unmatched: 5. The CDR3 runs to 13 residues. CDR3 sequence: CASSPLAGGAQFF. The CDR3 DNA sequence: TGTGCCAGCAGCCCTCTAGCGGGGGGCGCGCAGTTCTTC.

The rearrangement joins TRBV18 to TRBJ1-5; 7 bases line up with TRBD1. There are 13 residues in the CDR3. Losses at the gene ends were 3 bases for V and 4 bases for J; bases not matched to a gene: 0. Looked up from germline, CDR1 is KGHSH and CDR2 is LQKENI. Here the CDR3 reads CASSPTGNQPQHF. The DNA of the CDR3 is TGTGCCAGCTCACCGACAGGGAATCAGCCCCAGCATTTT.

The gene calls are TRBV27 and TRBJ2-7, with 8 bases matching TRBD1. Germline V gene sequence: CDR1 MNHEY, CDR2 SMNVEV (reference sequence). V shed 3 bases, J shed 7 bases, and the junction held 8 bases outside the gene matches. The length of the CDR3 is 14 residues. The CDR3 DNA reads TGTGCCAGCAGTTTCATCAGGGGGCGGAGTGAGCAGTACTTC. This sequence encodes CASSFIRGRSEQYF.

The V call is TRBV30, the J call TRBJ2-7, with D possibly being TRBD2 (6 bases). Trimming shortened V by 7 bases and J by 6 bases, and 22 bases separated the two germline ends. From germline, CDR1 is GTSNPN and CDR2 SVGIG (reference sequence). This CDR3 is built from 14 residues. The CDR3 region is CASSGRHWRGEQYF. CDR3 DNA sequence: TGTGCCTCCTCCGGAAGGCACTGGAGGGGCGAGCAGTACTTC.

The chain employs TRBV6-4 and TRBJ2-3; no clear D gene. Trimming stripped 6 bases from V and 1 base from J, with 8 bases between. Germline-derived CDR1 and CDR2 are MRHNA and SNTAGT. The CDR3 loop spans 13 amino acids. The CDR3 coding sequence is TGTGCCAGCAGCCCATCAGGCACAGATACGCAGTATTTT. This codes for CASSPSGTDTQYF.

The chain has TRBV2 and TRBJ1-6, with a possible D match to TRBD1 (5 bases). CDR1 SNHLY and CDR2 FYNNEI come from the germline V gene. This CDR3 spans 13 amino acids. The germline V and J ends were trimmed by 6 bases and 5 bases, with 8 bases remaining between them. CDR3 nucleotide sequence: TGTGCCAGCAGGACAGCGAATAATTCACCCCTCCACTTT. The encoded protein is CASRTANNSPLHF.

This sequence joins TRBV10-3 and TRBJ2-5, with D tentatively TRBD2 (5 bases). The CDR3 loop spans 15 amino acids. Trimming stripped 4 bases from V and 5 bases from J, with 17 bases between. Germline-derived CDR1 and CDR2 are ENHRY and SYGVKD. The CDR3 spells CAISGAGVRGETQYF. In DNA, the CDR3 is TGTGCCATCAGTGGTGCAGGAGTTCGCGGGGAGACCCAGTACTTC.

With regard to this clone: One junction end disagrees with the germline gene, perhaps due to a read error. The chain is built from TRBV7-7 and TRBJ1-3, with a weak D call TRBD1 (6 bases). Germline V gene sequence: CDR1 SSHAT, CDR2 FNYEAQ (reference sequence). CDR3 length equals 16 residues. The CDR3, as DNA: TGTGCTAGCAGCTTGGGACACCCGAGCTCTGGAAACACCATATATTTT. As protein: CASSLGHPSSGNTIYF.

This clone was detected only once. The CDR3 protein is CASMGSSYNEQFF. The CDR3 coding sequence is TGTGCCAGCATGGGCAGCTCCTACAATGAGCAGTTCTTC. The V call is TRBV9, the J call TRBJ2-1, with D uncertain. Germline-derived CDR1 and CDR2 are SGDLS and YYNGEE. The CDR3 has 13 residues. V was shortened by 6 bases and J by 0 bases, with 7 bases between the two germline ends.

V gene TRBV15 combines with J gene TRBJ2-7, with D maybe TRBD2 (7 bases). The V gene's germline CDR1 is LNHNV and CDR2 YYDKDF (reference sequence). Trimming took off 11 bases at V and 7 bases at J, with 21 bases between the two ends. The CDR3 loop spans 13 amino acids. CDR3 sequence reads: CAPGEGGFWEQYF. Written as DNA, the CDR3 is TGTGCCCCCGGGGAGGGGGGGTTCTGGGAGCAGTACTTC.

The V gene is TRBV5-1, the J gene TRBJ2-1; tentatively, D is TRBD2 (6 bases). Per the germline V gene, CDR1 is SGHRS and CDR2 is YFSETQ. This CDR3 has 13 amino acids. The ends were cut back, 4 bases at V and 8 bases at J, with 13 bases in the middle. CDR3 loop: CASSVGGFDEQFF. The CDR3 DNA reads as TGCGCCAGCAGCGTTGGGGGGTTCGATGAGCAGTTCTTC.

This chain links TRBV19 with TRBJ1-5; D may be TRBD1 (6 bases). The V end was cut by 1 base, the J end by 2 bases, with 15 bases between. Germline V gene data show CDR1 as LNHDA and CDR2 as SQIVND (reference sequence). This CDR3 is 17 amino acids long. CDR3 in DNA: TGTGCCAGTAGTATAGGGGGGGGCTGGCGGGGCAATCAGCCCCAGCATTTT. Its translation: CASSIGGGWRGNQPQHF.

The V call is TRBV18, the J call TRBJ2-3; D unclear. V was shortened by 4 bases and J by 3 bases, with 5 bases between the two germline ends. The CDR3 covers 12 residues. Germline V gene sequence: CDR1 KGHSH, CDR2 LQKENI. Here the CDR3 DNA reads TGTGCCAGCTCACTCCGGACAGATACGCAGTATTTT. Amino acid sequence: CASSLRTDTQYF.

This chain joins TRBV5-4 and TRBJ2-3, with 8 bases aligning to TRBD1. Germline CDR1 reads SGHNT; CDR2 reads YYREEE (reference sequence). The CDR3 runs to 16 residues. V was clipped by 0 bases and J by 3 bases; unmatched bases: 6. DNA of the CDR3: TGTGCCAGCAGCTTGGGTCTGCAGGGGGCAACAGATACGCAGTATTTT. Its translation: CASSLGLQGATDTQYF.